This is a list of T cell receptor beta chains from one sample in a study of cytomegalovirus exposure and HLA in healthy donors. The assay was immunoSEQ multiplex PCR, and TCRdb's table has in-frame clones only and misses some. Of approximately 160,000 clones in the sample, 70% to 90% were seen once. Sequencing was done on a sample of PBMCs. The receptors shown here come from a man aged 25 to 40 in good health and CMV-seropositive. Each CDR3 is given without its conserved first and last residue.

j_call	v_call	cdr3_aa
TRBJ2-7	TRBV9	ASSENERGASYEQY
TRBJ1-5	TRBV7-2	ASSLLGQGWEPQH
TRBJ2-5	TRBV7-2	ASSFSGGRETQY
TRBJ2-3	TRBV9	ASGSGTSENTQY
TRBJ1-5	TRBV19	ASSIRIDFSNQPQH
TRBJ1-6	TRBV5-1	ASRDDRGLNSPLH
TRBJ1-2	TRBV4-1	ASSQELGSNYGYT
TRBJ2-5	TRBV5-1	ASTGQGGQETQY
TRBJ2-1	TRBV10-3	AIRTGDINEQF
TRBJ2-7	TRBV19	ASSNWRAVEGLGEQY
TRBJ1-1	TRBV5-1	ASSFGGATEAF
TRBJ2-1	TRBV19	ASSIGGRGGVDEQF
TRBJ2-7	TRBV25-1	ASSEARPGDHEQY
TRBJ2-7	TRBV12-2	ASRLETTDRDRFLYEQY
TRBJ2-7	TRBV5-5	ASSPDSVYEQY
TRBJ1-6	TRBV19	ASSIGGNSPLH
TRBJ1-1	TRBV19	ASSPSRWLNTEAF
TRBJ1-1	TRBV19	ASISGNTEAF
TRBJ1-5	TRBV27	ASSSTGINQPQH
TRBJ2-3	TRBV10-3	AISRAGGFTDTQY
TRBJ2-7	TRBV4-1	ASSARTGSSYEQY
TRBJ1-2	TRBV29-1	SVEQGQALGYT
TRBJ2-7	TRBV7-2	ASSLRASGGAGDEQY
TRBJ2-1	TRBV18	ASSPWRGEVNEQF
TRBJ1-2	TRBV7-9	ASSRTGGYGYT
TRBJ1-2	TRBV6-5	ASSYSGSAGYT
TRBJ2-3	TRBV5-1	ASSAGQGTDTQY
TRBJ2-5	TRBV27	ASSWGQGLETQY
TRBJ2-3	TRBV5-1	ASSSGTSGGIDTQY
TRBJ2-7	TRBV7-9	ANRDSLGEQY
TRBJ2-5	TRBV5-1	ASSFAGTGGRETQY
TRBJ1-1	TRBV18	ASSLNTGTGSRELGTEAF
TRBJ1-5	TRBV9	ASSYDGTGNQPQH
TRBJ2-7	TRBV6-5	ASSPLWTGSYEQY
TRBJ1-1	TRBV5-1	ASKTGTSNTEAF
TRBJ1-1	TRBV7-9	ASSPTDRNTEAF
TRBJ1-3	TRBV7-2	ASSPSDRSSGNTIY
TRBJ2-3	TRBV7-9	ASSLPRGGGEDTQY
TRBJ1-2	TRBV6-5	ASSRQVYQLGYT
TRBJ2-7	TRBV6-6	ASLEGGSYEQY
TRBJ1-2	TRBV7-2	ASSLDETGIYGYT
TRBJ1-5	TRBV12-5	ASGLWRVAENQPQH
TRBJ1-5	TRBV15	ATSRQNPNQPQH
TRBJ2-3	TRBV11-2	ASSLVKGAGSSTDTQY
TRBJ1-2	TRBV7-2	ASSSGTGYYGYT
TRBJ1-5	TRBV7-2	ASSMENQPQH
TRBJ2-7	TRBV18	ASSSTGTGRYEQY
TRBJ1-6	TRBV11-2	ASSASPGQAPLH
TRBJ1-2	TRBV6-1	ASSPRGVPYGYT
TRBJ2-1	TRBV5-1	ASSLAMTSVRNEQF
TRBJ2-5	TRBV5-1	ASSLSGPYQETQY
TRBJ2-3	TRBV13	ASSPLRSGTDTQY
TRBJ1-2	TRBV5-1	ASSSSTPGQGPRRH
TRBJ1-6	TRBV6-5	ASRVPGQGYSPLH